This T cell receptor (beta chain) was observed in a study of neurological immune-mediated disorders. TCRdb re-called the 5' RACE reads through MiXCR, storing one row per CDR3 protein. The repertoire has tens of thousands of distinct CDR3 sequences, roughly 5.6% of them found once; the top ten carry around 7.2%. With V trimmed by 6 bases and J by 1 base, 7 bases remained unmatched. The CDR3 totals 14 residues. Looked up from germline, CDR1 is DFQATT and CDR2 is SNEGSKA (reference sequence). This clonotype occurred many times. This TCR was sampled from a man in his late teens or twenties with multiple sclerosis. Sequencing was performed on PBMCs. The chain uses TRBV20-1 and TRBJ1-1, with 8 bases matching TRBD1. CDR3 in DNA: TGCAGTGCCCAAACAGGGGGGCCGAACACTGAAGCTTTCTTT. It codes for CSAQTGGPNTEAFF.